This entry lists 11 T cell receptor beta chains sequenced from one sample in a study of OX40 agonist ivuxolimab in advanced cancers. Only in-frame clones appear in the TCRdb table, and some are missing; sequencing was by immunoSEQ multiplex PCR. Here the sample spans nearly 85,000 clones, around 78% being singletons. Source: CD4+ or CD8+ T cells sorted from blood, taken in a trial of the OX40 agonist ivuxolimab. The receptors here all came from an adult with an advanced solid tumor such as melanoma, head and neck, liver or kidney cancer.

The gene calls are TRBV4-3 and TRBJ2-3, with 11 positions matching TRBD1. The germline V gene encodes CDR1 LGHNA and CDR2 YSLEER. The V segment lost 4 bases and the J segment 0 bases; nucleotides outside the gene matches: 3. The CDR3 loop spans 16 amino acids. The CDR3, as DNA: TGCGCCAGCAGCCTAGGGACAGGGGGAAGCACAGATACGCAGTATTTT. Its protein is CASSLGTGGSTDTQYF.

The chain uses TRBV2 and TRBJ1-2; no firm D call. This CDR3 spans 13 amino acids. The germline gives CDR1 SNHLY, CDR2 FYNNEI. The germline V and J ends were trimmed by 8 bases and 4 bases, with 14 bases remaining between them. In DNA form, the CDR3 reads TGTGCCAGCTCCTCGGAGGGATCCTATGGCTACACCTTC. Its protein product is CASSSEGSYGYTF.

The CDR3 is CASSPGGGTNTGELFF. The CDR3 DNA reads as TGTGCCAGCAGCCCGGGAGGGGGAACGAACACCGGGGAGCTGTTTTTT. The rearrangement links TRBV5-4 to TRBJ2-2, with 8 bases that match TRBD2. Germline V gene sequence: CDR1 SGHNT, CDR2 YYREEE (reference sequence). The CDR3 is 16 residues long. The V segment lost 4 bases and the J segment 0 bases; nucleotides outside the gene matches: 5.

The chain combines TRBV9 with TRBJ1-3; D might be TRBD1 (6 bases). V dropped 1 base and J dropped 2 bases, with 7 bases sitting between them. This CDR3 is built from 14 residues. Germline-derived CDR1 and CDR2 are SGDLS and YYNGEE. The CDR3 loop reads CASSVYRAGNTIYF. The CDR3, as DNA: TGTGCCAGCAGCGTATACAGGGCTGGAAACACCATATATTTT. Based on the CDR3 plus reference TRBV9 and TRBJ1-3, the full variable domain is DSGVTQTPKHLITATGQRVTLRCSPRSGDLSVYWYQQSLDQGLQFLIQYYNGEERAKGNILERFSAQQFPDLHSELNLSSLELGDSALYFCASSVYRAGNTIYFGEGSWLTVV.

This clone was found once. V is TRBV18 and J is TRBJ2-2; D ambiguous. This CDR3 comprises 17 residues. Germline V lookup: CDR1 KGHSH, CDR2 LQKENI. V shed 0 bases and J shed 0 bases, with 11 bases lying between them. The CDR3 spells CASSPPALGTNTGELFF. CDR3 sequence (DNA): TGTGCCAGCTCACCACCGGCGTTAGGGACGAACACCGGGGAGCTGTTTTTT.

The chain couples TRBV19 to TRBJ2-5; TRBD2 matches at 9 bases. Trimming removed 2 bases from V and 2 bases from J; junction bases left unmatched: 3. This CDR3 contains 15 residues. Germline V gene sequence: CDR1 LNHDA, CDR2 SQIVND (reference sequence). DNA of the CDR3: TGTGCCAGTAGTATAAGAGCGGGGGGACAAGAGACCCAGTACTTC. It specifies CASSIRAGGQETQYF.

This chain connects TRBV4-3 to TRBJ2-2; D is unresolved. The CDR3 covers 15 residues. V was cut by 0 bases and J by 6 bases, with 11 bases left in between. CDR1 and CDR2 from the germline V gene are LGHNA and YSLEER. CDR3 in amino acids: CASSQDIAVAGELFF. CDR3 nucleotide sequence: TGCGCCAGCAGCCAAGATATCGCCGTTGCCGGGGAGCTGTTTTTT.

The chain joins TRBV5-1 to TRBJ2-7; 12 bases fit TRBD2. With V trimmed by 3 bases and J by 9 bases, 19 bases remained unmatched. Per the germline V gene, CDR1 is SGHRS and CDR2 is YFSETQ. The CDR3 spans 18 residues. CDR3 DNA: TGCGCCAGCAGCTCAAGACTAGCGGGGGAGCTCCCTCCTCCAGCGCAGTACTTC. As protein: CASSSRLAGELPPPAQYF.

The chain uses TRBV11-2 and TRBJ1-6; weak D call: TRBD1 (5 bases). V was cut by 0 bases and J by 13 bases, with 10 bases left in between. There are 13 residues in the CDR3. Per germline, CDR1 SGHAT and CDR2 FQNNGV. DNA of the CDR3: TGTGCCAGCAGCTTAGATCTGAAGGGGCCCCTCCACTTT. This codes for CASSLDLKGPLHF.

V gene TRBV29-1 combines with J gene TRBJ1-2; 7 nucleotides agree with TRBD1. V lost 4 bases, J lost 3 bases, and 5 bases stayed unmatched. The length of the CDR3 is 13 residues. Germline V gene data show CDR1 as SQVTM and CDR2 as ANQGSEA. CDR3 sequence: CSVAATGDYGYTF. The DNA of the CDR3 is TGCAGCGTTGCCGCTACAGGGGACTATGGCTACACCTTC. The full variable domain, rest sourced from reference TRBV29-1 and TRBJ1-2, is SAVISQKPSRDICQRGTSLTIQCQVDSQVTMMFWYRQQPGQSLTLIATANQGSEATYESGFVIDKFPISRPNLTFSTLTVSNMSPEDSSIYLCSVAATGDYGYTFGSGTRLTVV.

The V gene is TRBV7-3, the J gene TRBJ2-1; perhaps TRBD2 as D (5 bases). The ends were cut back, 2 bases at V and 9 bases at J, with 8 bases in the middle. Looked up from germline, CDR1 is SGHTA and CDR2 is FQGTGA. This CDR3 is built from 12 residues. The CDR3 sequence: CASSLEGSEQFF. The CDR3 DNA reads as TGTGCCAGCAGCTTAGAGGGCTCTGAGCAGTTCTTC.